The T cell receptor (beta chain) under discussion was sequenced for a study of blood T cells in healthy people across ages. This clonotype was counted between two and nine times. Its antigen remains unknown. Peripheral blood from each donor was collected in a volume of 8 to 10 milliliters. Total RNA extraction produced at least 5.5 micrograms (per sample) for the study. The germline CDR1 and CDR2 sequences are MNHEY and SVGEGT. The CDR3 has 15 residues. Trimming cost V 6 bases and J 3 bases; bases outside gene matches: 5. Study-wide results and limits: A roughly linear age-dependent decrease characterized TCR beta diversity per million T cells.

A second 7 to 11 cycle PCR used barcoded and J-beta primers. Each TCR beta cDNA got a 12-nucleotide random molecular identifier. Via MiXCR, TCRdb re-called the 5' RACE reads, giving one row per CDR3 protein. The sample contains 550,000 to 750,000 distinct CDR3 sequences, around 20% of which appear only once. Sequencing was carried out using blood. The TCR comes from a man between 65 and 85 years old in good health. This chain uses TRBV6-2 or TRBV6-3 with TRBJ2-7; 13 nucleotides align to TRBD2. CDR3 bases: TGTGCCAGCAGCATTTGGACTAGCGGGAGCTACGAGCAGTACTTC. This gives the protein CASSIWTSGSYEQYF.